This T cell receptor (beta chain) originates from a study of blood T cell repertoires in COVID-19. Study-level background: Samples of COVID-19 (acute and convalescent) were obtained from the United States, Italy and Spain. T cells, B-cell-depleted T cells, or PBMCs provided the cDNA or gDNA that served as material.

The germline V gene encodes CDR1 LGHDT and CDR2 YNNKEL (reference sequence). There are 11 residues in the CDR3. With 5 bases removed from V and 6 bases from J, the gap between germline ends came to 7 bases. Methods used by the authors: The assay estimated nucleated cells by amplifying reference gene primers. Sequencing used immunoSEQ multiplex PCR; TCRdb keeps in-frame clones, though not all of them. The DNA was the basis for D and trimming; V, J and clone size are from that table. This repertoire shows fewer than 200,000 clones, roughly 80% found once; its top ten account for about 4.6%. For recovered donors of Cohort 3, there were two negative PCRs, clearance, or symptom resolution.

Sequenced material: PBMCs or T cells enriched from blood (not recorded which). This receptor was taken from a woman between 50 and 59 years old who had recovered from COVID-19. The rearrangement links TRBV3-1 (or the pseudogene TRBV3-2) to TRBJ1-2; possibly TRBD1 for D (5 bases). The CDR3 DNA sequence: TGTGCCAGCAGCTGGGGGGATGGCTACACCTTC. Its protein product is CASSWGDGYTF.